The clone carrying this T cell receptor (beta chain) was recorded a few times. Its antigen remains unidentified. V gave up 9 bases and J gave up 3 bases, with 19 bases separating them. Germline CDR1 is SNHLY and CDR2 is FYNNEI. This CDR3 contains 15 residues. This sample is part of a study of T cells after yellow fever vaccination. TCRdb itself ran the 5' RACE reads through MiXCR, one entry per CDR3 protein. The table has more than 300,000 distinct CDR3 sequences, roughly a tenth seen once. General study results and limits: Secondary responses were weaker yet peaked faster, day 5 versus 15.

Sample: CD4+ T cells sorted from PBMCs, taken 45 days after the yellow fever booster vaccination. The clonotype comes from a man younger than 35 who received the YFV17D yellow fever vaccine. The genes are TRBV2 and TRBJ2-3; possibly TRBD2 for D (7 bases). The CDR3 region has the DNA TGTGCCAGAAGGACGGGGGGCCCTGATACAGATACGCAGTATTTT. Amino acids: CARRTGGPDTDTQYF.